The clone carrying this TCR beta chain was picked up one time. The TCR beta profiling, which covered VDJ combination and CDR3 sequence, was carried out using genomic DNA as the template. TCRdb ran MiXCR on the reads and lists one entry per CDR3 protein. The table records over 150,000 distinct CDR3 sequences, around 40% of them present only once. This record comes from a study of CD8+CD57+ T cells in acquired aplastic anemia. Study information: CD4+ cells from healthy donors averaged about 10.8 million reads.

The CDR3 has 12 residues. Germline loops: CDR1 DFQATT, CDR2 SNEGSKA (reference sequence). Trimming pared 6 bases from V and 2 bases from J, leaving 10 bases between. Sequencing used sorted CD4+, CD8+, or CD8+CD57+ T cells (not recorded which) from PBMCs. The rearrangement links TRBV20-1 to TRBJ2-5, with D unresolved. The source is a human donor in good health. The CDR3 bases are TGCAGTGCCGGTAGATCTCAAGAGACCCAGTACTTC. Translated, it gives CSAGRSQETQYF.